The clone carrying this T cell receptor beta chain was recorded at least ten times. This specimen comes from a study of T-cell reconstitution after alpha-beta-depleted transplantation in children. It was with unique molecular identifiers that the TCRbeta library was prepared. TCRdb re-analysed the PCR reads in MiXCR, keeping a single row per CDR3 protein. The repertoire consists of about 270,000 distinct CDR3 sequences, with approximately 9.8% occurring once and the leading ten covering around 10%. This sample comprised PBMCs from the stem cell graft donor, obtained from the stem cell graft. The TCR originated in a human donor who donated a stem cell graft to a child with SCID.

CDR3: CASLPARPSYNEQFF. The CDR3 DNA reads TGTGCCAGCTTGCCGGCCAGGCCGTCCTACAATGAGCAGTTCTTC. The chain employs TRBV18 and TRBJ2-1; no definite D call. The ends were cut back, 7 bases at V and 1 base at J, with 14 bases in the middle. Germline CDR1 reads KGHSH; CDR2 reads LQKENI. This CDR3 has 15 residues.